One sample yielded the 4 T cell receptor beta chains listed below, sequenced in a study of molecular identifiers for immune sequencing clone quantification. MiXCR, run by TCRdb on the PCR reads, gives a single entry per CDR3 protein. The sample has fewer than 350,000 distinct CDR3 sequences, about a quarter seen once. Sequencing was performed on naive CD8+ T cells from blood, with Jurkat cell RNA spiked in. Subset denoted: FACS-sorted CD8+CD4-CCR7+CD45RA+ naive T cells. The receptors come from a human donor in good health. Some libraries in this study had Jurkat cell RNA spiked in.

In this sample, this clonotype turned up many times. This rearrangement joins TRBV29-1 to TRBJ2-2, with 7 bases identical to TRBD1. CDR1 and CDR2 (germline): SQVTM, ANQGSEA. This CDR3 is built from 13 residues. The V segment lost 1 base and the J segment 4 bases; nucleotides outside the gene matches: 0. Here the CDR3 reads CSVEGDSTGELFF. The CDR3 DNA reads TGCAGCGTTGAAGGGGACAGCACCGGGGAGCTGTTTTTT.

Remarks on this clonotype: A read error may be the cause here, since a much bigger clone is one base away. V and J are TRBV25-1 and TRBJ2-1, with TRBD2 matching over 10 bases. This CDR3 is 13 amino acids long. Germline V gene sequence: CDR1 MGHDK, CDR2 SYGVNS. J lost 10 bases, V lost 6 bases, and 6 bases had no gene match. The CDR3 DNA follows: TGTGCCAGCAGGGGAGCGGGAGGGTACGAGCAGTTCTTC. Protein: CASRGAGGYEQFF. Based on the CDR3 plus reference TRBV25-1 and TRBJ2-1, the full variable domain is EADIYQTPRYLVIGTGKKITLECSQTMGHDKMYWYQQDPGMELHLIHYSYGVNSTEKGDLSSESTVSRIRTEHFPLTLESARPSHTSQYLCASRGAGGYEQFFGPGTRLTVL.

As regards this clonotype: No conserved phenylalanine or tryptophan is present at the end of the CDR3, so a read error is the likely explanation. This chain connects TRBV27 to TRBJ2-3; tentatively, D is TRBD2 (5 bases). V was trimmed by 3 bases and J by 0 bases, leaving 10 bases between them. The CDR3 extends over 15 amino acids. Per the germline V gene, CDR1 is MNHEY and CDR2 is SMNVEV (reference sequence). The CDR3 DNA is TGTGCCAGCAGTTTGGTCGGGGTTAGCACAGATACGCAGTATTTA. This translates into CASSLVGVSTDTQYL.

This clonotype was seen many times. The rearrangement uses TRBV12-5 and TRBJ2-7; 15 bases line up with TRBD2. Germline lookup yields CDR1 LGHNT and CDR2 FRNRAP. Trimming took 1 base from V and 2 from J; bases not matched to a gene: 3. The CDR3 has 17 amino acids. The CDR3 DNA reads as TGTGCTAGTGGTTTGGACCGGACTAGCGGGGGGGCCTACGAGCAGTACTTC. This gives the protein CASGLDRTSGGAYEQYF.